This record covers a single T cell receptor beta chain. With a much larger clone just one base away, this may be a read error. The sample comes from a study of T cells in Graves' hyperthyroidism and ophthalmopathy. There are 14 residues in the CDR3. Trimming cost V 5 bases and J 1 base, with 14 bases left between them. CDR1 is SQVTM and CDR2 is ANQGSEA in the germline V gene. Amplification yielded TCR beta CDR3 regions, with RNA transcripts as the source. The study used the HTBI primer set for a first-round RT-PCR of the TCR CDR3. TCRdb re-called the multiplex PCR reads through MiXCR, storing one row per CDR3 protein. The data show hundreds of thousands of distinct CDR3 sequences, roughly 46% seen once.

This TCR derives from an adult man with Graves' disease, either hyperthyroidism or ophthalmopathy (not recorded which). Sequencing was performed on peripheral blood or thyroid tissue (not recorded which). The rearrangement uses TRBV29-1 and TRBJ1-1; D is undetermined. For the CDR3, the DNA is TGCAGCGTTACCGTAGGGAGGTGGAACACTGAAGCTTTCTTT. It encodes CSVTVGRWNTEAFF.